This passage covers 18 T cell receptor beta chains from one sample sequenced in a study of shared clonotypes between healthy human individuals. Clones were read by immunoSEQ multiplex PCR, and TCRdb kept only the in-frame ones, dropping some. The sample records millions of clones, just over 90% being singletons. The sample was naive CD4+ T cells from PBMCs. This sample's subset: CD45RA+ positively selected. The receptors derive from a man aged 18 to 29 in good health. Some clones in this sample may be carry-over from other donors' samples.

The chain carries TRBV19 and TRBJ2-7, with 11 nucleotides matching TRBD1. The CDR3 consists of 16 residues. Trimming at V came to 2 bases and at J to 3 bases, leaving 6 bases not matched to a gene. Per germline, CDR1 LNHDA and CDR2 SQIVND (reference sequence). CDR3 sequence: CASSIMAGTGGYEQYF. In nucleotides, the CDR3 is TGTGCCAGTAGTATAATGGCCGGGACAGGGGGCTACGAGCAGTACTTC.

The chain joins TRBV6-5 to TRBJ1-2, with D hard to call. Trimming removed 5 bases from V and 5 bases from J, with 15 bases in between. The CDR3 contains 14 residues. CDR1 MNHEY and CDR2 SVGAGI come from the germline V gene. Here the CDR3 DNA reads TGTGCCAGCAGTGATCGACGGCATCCTTATGGCTACACCTTC. Translation: CASSDRRHPYGYTF.

The chain uses TRBV27 and TRBJ2-1, with D perhaps assigned TRBD1 or TRBD2 (5 bases each). The V end lost 5 bases, the J end lost 2 bases, and 16 bases lay between the germline ends. The CDR3 length is 16 residues. Germline CDR1 is MNHEY and CDR2 is SMNVEV (reference sequence). CDR3 DNA: TGTGCCAGCAGTAGGGGACGAGCGTACCCCTACAATGAGCAGTTCTTC. Amino acid sequence: CASSRGRAYPYNEQFF.

The chain couples TRBV5-4 to TRBJ2-4; tentative D call: TRBD1 (5 bases). Germline CDR1 SGHNT, CDR2 YYREEE (reference sequence). The CDR3 loop spans 16 amino acids. Trimming took off 4 bases at V and 0 bases at J, with 14 bases between the two ends. The CDR3 protein is CASSPVQGLAKNIQYF. The DNA for the CDR3 is TGTGCCAGCAGCCCCGTCCAGGGTCTAGCCAAAAACATTCAGTACTTC.

The V and J genes are TRBV9 and TRBJ1-1, with a tentative D call TRBD1 (6 bases). The CDR3 runs to 14 residues. Per germline, CDR1 SGDLS and CDR2 YYNGEE. V lost 4 bases, J lost 0 bases, and 10 bases lay in between. CDR3 DNA sequence: TGTGCCAGCAGCCCCCAGGGGCTGAACACTGAAGCTTTCTTT. Amino acids: CASSPQGLNTEAFF.

The chain joins TRBV7-9 to TRBJ1-5; D is possibly TRBD1 (5 bases). Germline-derived CDR1 and CDR2 are SEHNR and FQNEAQ (reference sequence). V gave up 1 base and J gave up 3 bases, with 16 bases separating them. There are 17 residues in the CDR3. In nucleotides, the CDR3 is TGTGCCAGCAGCTTAGACGGTGGCAGGGCGATCAATCAGCCCCAGCATTTT. As protein: CASSLDGGRAINQPQHF.

This clone was detected once. This chain uses TRBV28 with TRBJ1-2; D gene uncertain. Trimming stripped 7 bases from V and 7 bases from J, with 16 bases between. The CDR3 consists of 13 residues. Germline-derived CDR1 and CDR2 are MDHEN and SYDVKM. The CDR3 DNA reads TGTGCCAGCACCTTCGACCGGGTGGGTGGCTACACCTTC. Its translation: CASTFDRVGGYTF.

The rearrangement joins TRBV7-9 to TRBJ1-5; the D is unclear. In germline, CDR1 is SEHNR, CDR2 FQNEAQ (reference sequence). The CDR3 spans 17 residues. Trimming took 2 bases from V and 2 from J, leaving 16 bases between them. CDR3 residues: CASSLFSHQKGNQPQHF. The CDR3 nucleotides are TGTGCCAGCAGCTTATTTTCACACCAAAAGGGCAATCAGCCCCAGCATTTT.

A few counts support this clone. Other DNA sequences within the sample encode an identical CDR3. V usage is TRBV2 and J usage is TRBJ1-1; 9 nucleotides align to TRBD1. The CDR3 is 14 residues long. Germline CDR1 SNHLY, CDR2 FYNNEI. After removal of 6 bases from V and 1 base from J, the junction contained 3 bases not matched to a gene. DNA for the CDR3: TGTGCCAGCAGCGGGACAGGGACGAACACTGAAGCTTTCTTT. Translating gives CASSGTGTNTEAFF.

J is TRBJ2-3 and V is TRBV30; TRBD2 agrees at 11 bases. The CDR3 sequence is 13 residues long. CDR1 and CDR2 (germline): GTSNPN, SVGIG (reference sequence). Unmatched junction bases numbered 5, after V lost 7 bases and J lost 5 bases. The CDR3 loop reads CASTGLAGDTQYF. The CDR3 nucleotides are TGTGCCTCGACCGGACTAGCGGGAGATACGCAGTATTTT.

The chain couples TRBV4-1 to TRBJ2-7, with no clear D. V was cut by 2 bases and J by 0 bases, with 5 bases left in between. The CDR3 runs to 13 residues. Germline CDR1 and CDR2: MGHRA and YSYEKL. The CDR3 bases are TGCGCCAGCAGCCAAAAGAGCTCCTACGAGCAGTACTTC. As protein: CASSQKSSYEQYF.

The chain uses TRBV28 and TRBJ2-3; the match to TRBD2 covers 14 bases. Germline CDR1 MDHEN, CDR2 SYDVKM. The CDR3 covers 17 residues. Germline trimming cut 3 bases from V and 3 bases from J; bases unmatched to any gene: 5. This CDR3 reads CASSLGLAGVGTDTQYF. For the CDR3, the DNA is TGTGCCAGCAGTTTGGGACTAGCGGGAGTAGGGACAGATACGCAGTATTTT.

The genes are TRBV5-4 and TRBJ2-3, with TRBD2 as a possible D gene (5 bases). Germline V gene lookup returns CDR1 SGHNT and CDR2 YYREEE (reference sequence). The ends were cut back, 4 bases at V and 2 bases at J, with 17 bases in the middle. This CDR3 spans 16 amino acids. CDR3 residues: CASSPHRERSTDTQYF. In nucleotides, the CDR3 is TGTGCCAGCAGCCCCCATAGGGAGCGATCCACAGATACGCAGTATTTT.

The chain employs TRBV5-1 and TRBJ1-3; a possible D gene is TRBD1 (6 bases). Germline lookup yields CDR1 SGHRS and CDR2 YFSETQ. Trimming pared 4 bases from V and 4 bases from J, leaving 24 bases between. The CDR3 spans 18 residues. CDR3 coding DNA: TGCGCCAGCAGCCGAGAAAACCCGGCGGCAGGGGTAGGAAACACCATATATTTT. This sequence encodes CASSRENPAAGVGNTIYF.

The chain employs TRBV2 and TRBJ2-1; 12 bases map to TRBD2. V was pared by 6 bases and J by 4 bases, with 10 bases of the junction left unmatched. Looked up from germline, CDR1 is SNHLY and CDR2 is FYNNEI. The CDR3 is 17 amino acids. The CDR3: CASRGLAGTSGYNEQFF. CDR3 sequence (DNA): TGTGCCAGCAGAGGACTAGCGGGAACCTCGGGGTACAATGAGCAGTTCTTC. Using reference TRBV2 and TRBJ2-1 for the parts outside the CDR3, the full variable domain is EPEVTQTPSHQVTQMGQEVILRCVPISNHLYFYWYRQILGQKVEFLVSFYNNEISEKSEIFDDQFSVERPDGSNFTLKIRSTKLEDSAMYFCASRGLAGTSGYNEQFFGPGTRLTVL.

The chain couples TRBV11-1 to TRBJ2-1; 13 nucleotides align to TRBD2. The CDR3 is 16 residues long. The trim removed 5 bases at V and 9 bases at J, leaving 10 bases unmatched. Germline V lookup: CDR1 SGHAT, CDR2 FQDESV (reference sequence). The CDR3 here is CASSRSGTSGALEQFF. CDR3 bases: TGTGCCAGCAGCCGTTCCGGGACTAGCGGGGCCCTTGAGCAGTTCTTC. Combining the CDR3 with reference TRBV11-1 and TRBJ2-1 gives the whole variable domain EAEVAQSPRYKITEKSQAVAFWCDPISGHATLYWYRQILGQGPELLVQFQDESVVDDSQLPKDRFSAERLKGVDSTLKIQPAELGDSAMYLCASSRSGTSGALEQFFGPGTRLTVL.

This clone has a single count. Other DNA variants within this sample encode the same CDR3. The genes are TRBV5-1 and TRBJ1-1, with D maybe TRBD1 (5 bases). Germline CDR1 is SGHRS and CDR2 is YFSETQ. V was shortened by 2 bases and J by 0 bases, with 11 bases between the two germline ends. This CDR3 contains 15 residues. In DNA, the CDR3 is TGCGCCAGCAGCTTCATAACGGGGCTGAACACTGAAGCTTTCTTT. Translating gives CASSFITGLNTEAFF. Using reference TRBV5-1 and TRBJ1-1 for the parts outside the CDR3, the full variable domain is KAGVTQTPRYLIKTRGQQVTLSCSPISGHRSVSWYQQTPGQGLQFLFEYFSETQRNKGNFPGRFSGRQFSNSRSEMNVSTLELGDSALYLCASSFITGLNTEAFFGQGTRLTVV.

The chain is built from TRBV27 and TRBJ1-4; D gene uncertain. The CDR3 has 15 residues. Germline-derived CDR1 and CDR2 are MNHEY and SMNVEV (reference sequence). V was trimmed by 2 bases and J by 3 bases, leaving 10 bases between them. The CDR3 nucleotides are TGTGCCAGCAGTTTACTTGGTGCAGCTAATGAAAAACTGTTTTTT. Its translation is CASSLLGAANEKLFF.